This T cell receptor (beta chain) is drawn from a study of blood T cell repertoires in COVID-19. Study background: In each case, the material was cDNA or gDNA derived from T cells, B-cell-depleted T cells, or PBMCs.

Source study methods: Amplified reference gene primers provided the basis for estimating nucleated cell counts. The protocol was immunoSEQ multiplex PCR, while the TCRdb copy is restricted to in-frame clones and leaves out a portion. That table furnishes V, J and clone size, whereas the DNA furnished D and trimming. The sample has approximately 110,000 clones; approximately 80% are singletons. This CDR3 has 15 residues. The V end lost 6 bases, the J end lost 3 bases, and 17 bases lay between the germline ends. Germline assignment: CDR1 MDHEN and CDR2 SYDVKM. This receptor was obtained from a woman aged 65 to 85 with acute or convalescent COVID-19. Source material: peripheral blood. J is TRBJ2-5 and V is TRBV28, with D possibly TRBD1 on 6 matching bases. The CDR3 here is CASSTRQVGKETQYF. The CDR3 DNA reads as TGTGCCAGCAGCACTCGACAGGTCGGGAAAGAGACCCAGTACTTC.